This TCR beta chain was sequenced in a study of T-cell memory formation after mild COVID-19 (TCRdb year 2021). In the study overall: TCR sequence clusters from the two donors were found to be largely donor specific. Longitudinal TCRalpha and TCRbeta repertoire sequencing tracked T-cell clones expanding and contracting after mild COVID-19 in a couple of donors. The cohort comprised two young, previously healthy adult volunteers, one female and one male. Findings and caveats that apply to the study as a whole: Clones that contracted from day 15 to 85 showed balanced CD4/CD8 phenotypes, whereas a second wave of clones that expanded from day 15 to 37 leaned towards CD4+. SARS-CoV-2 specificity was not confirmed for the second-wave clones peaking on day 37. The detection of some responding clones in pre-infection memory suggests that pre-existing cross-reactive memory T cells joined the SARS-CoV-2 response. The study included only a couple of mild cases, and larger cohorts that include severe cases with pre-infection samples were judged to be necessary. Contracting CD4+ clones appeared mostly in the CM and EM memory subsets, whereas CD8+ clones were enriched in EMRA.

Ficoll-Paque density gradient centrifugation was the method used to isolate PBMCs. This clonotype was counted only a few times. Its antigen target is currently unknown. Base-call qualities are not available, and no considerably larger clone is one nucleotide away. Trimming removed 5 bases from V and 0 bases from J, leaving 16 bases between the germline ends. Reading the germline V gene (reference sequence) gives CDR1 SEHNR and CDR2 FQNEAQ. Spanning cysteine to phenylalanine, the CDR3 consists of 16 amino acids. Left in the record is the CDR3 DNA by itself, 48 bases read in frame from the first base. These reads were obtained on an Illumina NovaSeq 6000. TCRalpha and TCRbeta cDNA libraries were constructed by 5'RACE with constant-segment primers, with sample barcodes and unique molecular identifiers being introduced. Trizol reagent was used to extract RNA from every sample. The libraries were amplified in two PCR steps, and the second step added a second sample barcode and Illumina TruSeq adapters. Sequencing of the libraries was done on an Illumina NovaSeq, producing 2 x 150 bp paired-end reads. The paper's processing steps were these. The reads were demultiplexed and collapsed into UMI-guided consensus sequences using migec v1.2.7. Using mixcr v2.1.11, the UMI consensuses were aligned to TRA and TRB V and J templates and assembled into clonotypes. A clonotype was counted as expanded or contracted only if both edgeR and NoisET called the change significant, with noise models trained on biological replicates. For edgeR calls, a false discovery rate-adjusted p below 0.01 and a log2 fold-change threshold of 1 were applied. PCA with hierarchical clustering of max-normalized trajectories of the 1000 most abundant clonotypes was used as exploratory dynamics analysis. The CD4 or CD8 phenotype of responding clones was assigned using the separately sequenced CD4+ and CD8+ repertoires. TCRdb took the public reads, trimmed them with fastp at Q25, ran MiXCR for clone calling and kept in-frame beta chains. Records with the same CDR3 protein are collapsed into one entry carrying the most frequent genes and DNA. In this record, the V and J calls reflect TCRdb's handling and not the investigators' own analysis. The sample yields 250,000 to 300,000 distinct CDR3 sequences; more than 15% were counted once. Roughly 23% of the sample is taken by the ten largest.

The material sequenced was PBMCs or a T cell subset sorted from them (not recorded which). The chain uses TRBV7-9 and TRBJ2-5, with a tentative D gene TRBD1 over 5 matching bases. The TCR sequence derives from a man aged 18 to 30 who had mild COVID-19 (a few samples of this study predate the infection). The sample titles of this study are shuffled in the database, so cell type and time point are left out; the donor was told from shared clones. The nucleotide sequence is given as TGTGCCAGCAGCCAAGCCGCTACAGGACACCAAGAGACCCAGTACTTC. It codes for CASSQAATGHQETQYF.